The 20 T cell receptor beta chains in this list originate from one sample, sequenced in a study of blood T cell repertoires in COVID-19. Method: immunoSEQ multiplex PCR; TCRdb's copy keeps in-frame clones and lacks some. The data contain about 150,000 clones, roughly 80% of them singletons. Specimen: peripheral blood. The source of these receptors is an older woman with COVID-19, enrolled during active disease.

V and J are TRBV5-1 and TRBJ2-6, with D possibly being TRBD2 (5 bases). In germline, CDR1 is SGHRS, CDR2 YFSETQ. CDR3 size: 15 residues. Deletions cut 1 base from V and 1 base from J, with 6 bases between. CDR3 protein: CASSLSGSGANVLTF. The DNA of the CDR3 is TGCGCCAGCAGCTTGTCGGGGTCTGGGGCCAACGTCCTGACTTTC.

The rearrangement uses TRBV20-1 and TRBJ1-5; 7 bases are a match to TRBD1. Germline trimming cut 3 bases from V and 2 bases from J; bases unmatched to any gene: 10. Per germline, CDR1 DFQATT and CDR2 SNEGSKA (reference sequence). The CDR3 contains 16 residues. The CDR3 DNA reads TGCAGTGCTAGTTCCCATGCGACAGGGCGCAATCAGCCCCAGCATTTT. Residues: CSASSHATGRNQPQHF.

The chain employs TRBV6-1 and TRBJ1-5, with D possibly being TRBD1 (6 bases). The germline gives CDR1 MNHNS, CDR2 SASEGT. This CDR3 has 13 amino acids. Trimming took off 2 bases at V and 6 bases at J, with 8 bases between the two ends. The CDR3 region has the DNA TGTGCCAGCAGTGAACAGGGGCGTCAGCCCCAGCATTTT. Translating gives CASSEQGRQPQHF.

CDR3 residues: CASSLQGGVYNEQFF. CDR3 bases: TGTGCCAGCAGCCTTCAGGGTGGAGTCTACAATGAGCAGTTCTTC. This sequence joins TRBV7-9 and TRBJ2-1, with D possibly being TRBD1 (5 bases). Between the trimmed V and J ends, which lost 5 bases and 3 bases, there was a span of 14 bases. The CDR3 is 15 residues long. Germline V gene data show CDR1 as SEHNR and CDR2 as FQNEAQ (reference sequence).

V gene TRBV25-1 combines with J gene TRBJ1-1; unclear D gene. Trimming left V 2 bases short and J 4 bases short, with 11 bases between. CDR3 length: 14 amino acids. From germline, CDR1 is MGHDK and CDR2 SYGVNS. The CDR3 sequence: CASSESNPITEAFF. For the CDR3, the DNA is TGTGCCAGCAGTGAAAGTAACCCTATCACTGAAGCTTTCTTT.

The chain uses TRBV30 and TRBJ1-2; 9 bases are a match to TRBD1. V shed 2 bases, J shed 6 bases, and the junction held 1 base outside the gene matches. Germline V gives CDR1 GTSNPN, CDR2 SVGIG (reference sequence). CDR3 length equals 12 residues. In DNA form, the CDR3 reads TGTGCCTGGAGTCACAGGGGGCATGGCTACACCTTC. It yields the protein CAWSHRGHGYTF.

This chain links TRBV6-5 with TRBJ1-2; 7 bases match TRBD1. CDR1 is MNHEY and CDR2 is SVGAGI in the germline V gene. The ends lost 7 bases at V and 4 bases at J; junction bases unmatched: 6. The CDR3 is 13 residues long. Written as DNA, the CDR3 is TGTGCCAGCAAAGACAGGGCCGTCTATGGCTACACCTTC. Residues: CASKDRAVYGYTF.

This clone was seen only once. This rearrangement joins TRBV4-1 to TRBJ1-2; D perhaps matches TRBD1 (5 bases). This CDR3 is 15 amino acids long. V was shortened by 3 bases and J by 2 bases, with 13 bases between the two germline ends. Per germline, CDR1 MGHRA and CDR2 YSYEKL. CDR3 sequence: CASSQSAEGNYGYTF. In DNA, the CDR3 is TGCGCCAGCAGCCAGTCCGCGGAGGGGAACTATGGCTACACCTTC.

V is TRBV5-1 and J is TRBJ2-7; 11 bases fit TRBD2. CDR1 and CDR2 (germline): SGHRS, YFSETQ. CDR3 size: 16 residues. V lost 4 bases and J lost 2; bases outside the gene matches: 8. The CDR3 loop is CASSVSSGRTPYEQYF. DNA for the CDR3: TGCGCCAGCAGCGTATCTAGCGGGAGGACCCCCTACGAGCAGTACTTC.

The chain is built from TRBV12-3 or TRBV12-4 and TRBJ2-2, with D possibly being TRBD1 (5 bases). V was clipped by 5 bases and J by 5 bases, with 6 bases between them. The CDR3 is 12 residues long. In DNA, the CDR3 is TGTGCCAGCAGTCCAGGGACCGGGGAGCTGTTTTTT. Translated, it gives CASSPGTGELFF.

CDR3 loop: CASSLVTAHGYTF. The CDR3 nucleotides read TGTGCCAGCAGCTTAGTGACTGCTCATGGCTACACCTTC. The rearrangement joins TRBV7-9 to TRBJ1-2; D remains unclear. The germline V and J ends were trimmed by 1 base and 6 bases, with 9 bases remaining between them. Germline values: CDR1 SEHNR, CDR2 FQNEAQ (reference sequence). The length of the CDR3 is 13 residues.

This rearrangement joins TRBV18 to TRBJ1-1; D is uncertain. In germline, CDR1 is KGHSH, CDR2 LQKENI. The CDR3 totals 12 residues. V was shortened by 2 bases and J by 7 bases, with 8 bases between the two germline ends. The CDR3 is CASSPGQGEAFF. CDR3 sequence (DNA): TGTGCCAGCTCACCAGGGCAAGGTGAAGCTTTCTTT.

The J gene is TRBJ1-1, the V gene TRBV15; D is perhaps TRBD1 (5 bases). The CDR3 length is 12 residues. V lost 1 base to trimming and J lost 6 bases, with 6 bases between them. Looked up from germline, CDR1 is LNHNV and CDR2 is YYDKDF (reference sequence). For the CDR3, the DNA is TGTGCCACCAGCAGAGGGACATCTGAAGCTTTCTTT. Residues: CATSRGTSEAFF.

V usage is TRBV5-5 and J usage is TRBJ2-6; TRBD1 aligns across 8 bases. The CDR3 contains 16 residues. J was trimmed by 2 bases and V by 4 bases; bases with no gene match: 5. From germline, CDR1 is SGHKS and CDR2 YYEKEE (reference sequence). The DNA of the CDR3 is TGTGCCAGCAGCCCCTCGACAGGGGCTGGGGCCAACGTCCTGACTTTC. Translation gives CASSPSTGAGANVLTF.

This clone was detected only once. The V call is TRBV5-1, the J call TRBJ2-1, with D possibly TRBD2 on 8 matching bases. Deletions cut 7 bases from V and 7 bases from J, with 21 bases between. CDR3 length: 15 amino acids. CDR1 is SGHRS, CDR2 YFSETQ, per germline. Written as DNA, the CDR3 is TGCGCCAGCGCCAGGGGGGCGGGAGGTTCAAATGAGCAGTTCTTC. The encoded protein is CASARGAGGSNEQFF.

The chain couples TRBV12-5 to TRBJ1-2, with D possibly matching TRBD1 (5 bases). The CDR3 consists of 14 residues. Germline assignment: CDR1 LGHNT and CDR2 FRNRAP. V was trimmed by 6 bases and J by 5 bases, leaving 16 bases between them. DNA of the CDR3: TGTGCTAGTGGCCCCTCCGGAAGGGGTTATGGCTACACCTTC. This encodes CASGPSGRGYGYTF.

The CDR3 loop is CASSLSGGSETQYF. The CDR3 bases are TGCGCCAGCAGCTTATCAGGGGGGTCAGAGACCCAGTACTTC. This chain joins TRBV5-1 and TRBJ2-5, with D possibly TRBD1 on 7 matching bases. The germline V and J ends were trimmed by 2 bases and 4 bases, with 12 bases remaining between them. There are 14 residues in the CDR3. Germline V gene sequence: CDR1 SGHRS, CDR2 YFSETQ.

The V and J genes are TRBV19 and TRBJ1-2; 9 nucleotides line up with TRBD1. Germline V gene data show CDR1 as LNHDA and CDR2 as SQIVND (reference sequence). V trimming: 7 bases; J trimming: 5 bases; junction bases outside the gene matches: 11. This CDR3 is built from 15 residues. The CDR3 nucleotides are TGTGCCAGTACCATAGGGACAGGGAAGCAGTATGGCTACACCTTC. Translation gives CASTIGTGKQYGYTF. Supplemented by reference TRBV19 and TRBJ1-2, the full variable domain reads DGGITQSPKYLFRKEGQNVTLSCEQNLNHDAMYWYRQDPGQGLRLIYYSQIVNDFQKGDIAEGYSVSREKKESFPLTVTSAQKNPTAFYLCASTIGTGKQYGYTFGSGTRLTVV.

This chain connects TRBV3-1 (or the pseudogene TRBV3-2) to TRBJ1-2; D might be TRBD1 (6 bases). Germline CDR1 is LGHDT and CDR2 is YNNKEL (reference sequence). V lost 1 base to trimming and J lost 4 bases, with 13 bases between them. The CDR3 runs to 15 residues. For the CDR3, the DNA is TGTGCCAGCAGCCAAGGACAGGCTCCCTCCTATGGCTACACCTTC. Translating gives CASSQGQAPSYGYTF.

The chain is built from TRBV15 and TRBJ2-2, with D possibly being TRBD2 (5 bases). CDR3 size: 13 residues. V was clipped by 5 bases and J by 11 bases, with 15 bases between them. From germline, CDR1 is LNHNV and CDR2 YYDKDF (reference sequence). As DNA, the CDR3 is TGTGCCACCAGCCCCCATTCTAGCAGCGAGCTGTTTTTT. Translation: CATSPHSSSELFF.